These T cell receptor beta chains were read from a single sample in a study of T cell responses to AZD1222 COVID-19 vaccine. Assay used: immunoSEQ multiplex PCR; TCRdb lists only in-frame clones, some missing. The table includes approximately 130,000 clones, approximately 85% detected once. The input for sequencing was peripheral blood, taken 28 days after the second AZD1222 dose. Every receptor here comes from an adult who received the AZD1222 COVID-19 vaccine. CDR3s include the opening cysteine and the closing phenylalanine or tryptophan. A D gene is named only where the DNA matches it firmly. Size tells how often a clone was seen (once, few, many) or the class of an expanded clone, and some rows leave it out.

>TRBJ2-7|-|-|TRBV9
TGTGCCAGCAGCCGGGGGTACGAGCAGTACTTC
CASSRGYEQYF
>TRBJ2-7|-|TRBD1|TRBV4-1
TGCGCCAGCAGCCAAGGTAGCGACAGGGTGACCTACGAGCAGTACTTC
CASSQGSDRVTYEQYF
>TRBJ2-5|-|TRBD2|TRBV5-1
TGCGCCAGCAGCTGGGGAGGGCCGGGGGAGACCCAGTACTTC
CASSWGGPGETQYF
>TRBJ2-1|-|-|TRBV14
TGTGCCAGCAGCCAAGAAAGGACGAGGGTCGTCAATGAGCAGTTCTTC
CASSQERTRVVNEQFF
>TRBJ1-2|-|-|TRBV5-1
TGCGCCAGCAGCCCCTCGACAGGTACCTTTGCGTACTATGGCTACACCTTC
CASSPSTGTFAYYGYTF
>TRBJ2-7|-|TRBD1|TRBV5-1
TGCGCCAGCAGCTCGCGACAGGGCTGGACCGAGCAGTACTTC
CASSSRQGWTEQYF
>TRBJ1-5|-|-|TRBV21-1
TGTGCCAGCAGCAAACGGGCAGGGGATCAGCCCCAGCATTTT
CASSKRAGDQPQHF
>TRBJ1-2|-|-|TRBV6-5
TGTGCCAGCAGCACACAGGTTGCTAACTATGGCTACACCTTC
CASSTQVANYGYTF
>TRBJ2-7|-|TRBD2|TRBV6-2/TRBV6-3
TGTGCCAGCAGTTACGGAGCGGGGATCTCCTACGAGCAGTACTTC
CASSYGAGISYEQYF
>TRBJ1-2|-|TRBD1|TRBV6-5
TGTGCCAGCAGTTACGGGGGGACAGGGACGCGCGGCTACACCTTC
CASSYGGTGTRGYTF
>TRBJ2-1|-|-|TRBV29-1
TGCAGCGTTGAGAGGCAGGGTCGAATTGTTGAGCAGTTCTTC
CSVERQGRIVEQFF
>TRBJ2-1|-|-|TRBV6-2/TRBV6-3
TGTGCCAGCAGTTACTCCTTCCGGAGACAGCTATACAATGAGCAGTTCTTC
CASSYSFRRQLYNEQFF
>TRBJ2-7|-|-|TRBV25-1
TGTGCCAGCAGGGCGGAAACCTACGAGCAGTACTTC
CASRAETYEQYF
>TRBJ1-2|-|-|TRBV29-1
TGCAGCGTTGATCGCCAGGGGAGTACCTTC
CSVDRQGSTF
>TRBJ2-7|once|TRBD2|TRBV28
TGTGCCAGCAGTCCTACCCGGGAGGGGTACGAGCAGTACTTC
CASSPTREGYEQYF
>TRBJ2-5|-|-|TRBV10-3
TGTGCCATCAGTGAGTCAGGCATTTCGGGAGTCAACTTC
CAISESGISGVNF
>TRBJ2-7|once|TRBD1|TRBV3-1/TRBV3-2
TGTGCCAGCAGCCAAGAGGTAAGGACAGGGTCCTACGAGCAGTACTTC
CASSQEVRTGSYEQYF
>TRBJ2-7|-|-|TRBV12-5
TGTGCTAGTGGATTAAGCGATTTGGCCTACGAGCAGTACTTC
CASGLSDLAYEQYF
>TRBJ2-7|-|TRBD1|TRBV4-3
TGCGCCAGCAGCCCCCTCTGGACAGGGGTCCACGAGCAGTACTTC
CASSPLWTGVHEQYF
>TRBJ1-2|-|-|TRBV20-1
TGCAGTGCTAGAATTGGCTTAGGCTACACCTTC
CSARIGLGYTF
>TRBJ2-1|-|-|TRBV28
TGTGCCAGCAGTTTATCCGGATACAACAATGAGCAGTTCTTC
CASSLSGYNNEQFF
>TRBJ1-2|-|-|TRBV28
TGTGCCAGCAGTTATAACGGACGGATCGATTACGGCTACACCTTC
CASSYNGRIDYGYTF
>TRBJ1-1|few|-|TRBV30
TGTGCCTGGAGTGTACTCGGGCAAGGGGCTGAAGCTTTCTTT
CAWSVLGQGAEAFF
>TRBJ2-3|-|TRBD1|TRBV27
TGTGCCAGCAGCCGGTCCACAGGGGCCGACACAGATACGCAGTATTTT
CASSRSTGADTDTQYF
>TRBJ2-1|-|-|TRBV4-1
TGCGCCAGCAGCTCGCGCAAGGCCTACAATGAGCAGTTCTTC
CASSSRKAYNEQFF
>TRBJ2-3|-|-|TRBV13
TGTGCCAGCAGCTTCGAAGGCGCAGATACGCAGTATTTT
CASSFEGADTQYF
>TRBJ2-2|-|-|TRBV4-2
TGTGCCAGCAGCCTTCTCCGCTCGAACACCGGGGAGCTGTTTTTT
CASSLLRSNTGELFF
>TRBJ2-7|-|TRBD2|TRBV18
TGTGCCAGCTCATCTGGACTAGCGGGAGACTGGGGCGAGCAGTACTTC
CASSSGLAGDWGEQYF
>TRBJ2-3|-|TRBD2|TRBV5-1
TGCGCCAGCAGCGCTAGCGGTGTCAGCACAGATACGCAGTATTTT
CASSASGVSTDTQYF
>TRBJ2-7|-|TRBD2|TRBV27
TGTGCCAGCAGCCTTGGGTCGGGACTAGCGGGAGCGACCTACGAGCAGTACTTC
CASSLGSGLAGATYEQYF
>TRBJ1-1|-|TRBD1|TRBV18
TGTGCCAGCTCACAGGGACAGATAATAGAAGCTTTCTTT
CASSQGQIIEAFF
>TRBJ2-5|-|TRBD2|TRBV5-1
TGCGCCAGCAGCCCTGGACTAGCGGGAGTGGAGACCCAGTACTTC
CASSPGLAGVETQYF
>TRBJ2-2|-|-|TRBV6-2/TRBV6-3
TGTGCCAGCAGTTATGGTTCAGGTTTGACCGGGGAGCTGTTTTTT
CASSYGSGLTGELFF
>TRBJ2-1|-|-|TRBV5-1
TGCGCCAGCAGCGGGCCCTGGGAAGGTGAGCAGTTCTTC
CASSGPWEGEQFF
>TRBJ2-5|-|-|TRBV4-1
TGCGCCAGCAGCCAAGATCCGGCCTCCAAGACCCAGTACTTC
CASSQDPASKTQYF
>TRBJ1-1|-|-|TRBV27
TGTGCCAGCACGCGGGTGCCCATTGAAGCTTTCTTT
CASTRVPIEAFF
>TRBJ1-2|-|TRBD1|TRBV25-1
TGTGCCAGCAGTCCGACAGGGGAAGTCGGCTACACCTTC
CASSPTGEVGYTF
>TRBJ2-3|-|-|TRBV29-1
TGCAGCGTTGTTTTAAGGGATACGCAGTATTTT
CSVVLRDTQYF
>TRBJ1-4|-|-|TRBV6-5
TGTGCCAGCAGTTCCCATGACAGACCGCTTGAAAAACTGTTTTTT
CASSSHDRPLEKLFF
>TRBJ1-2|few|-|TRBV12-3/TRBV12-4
TGTGCCAGCAGTCGGACAGCCAACTATGGCTACACCTTC
CASSRTANYGYTF
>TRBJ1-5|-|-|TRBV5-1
TGCGCCAGCAGCCCGGGAGGGAATCAGCCCCAGCATTTT
CASSPGGNQPQHF
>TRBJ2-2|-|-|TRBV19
TGTGCCAGTAGTCCTCAATTACCAGCGAACACCGGGGAGCTGTTTTTT
CASSPQLPANTGELFF
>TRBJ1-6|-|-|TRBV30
TGTGCCTGGAGTGTCGGCGACAATTCACCCCTCCACTTT
CAWSVGDNSPLHF
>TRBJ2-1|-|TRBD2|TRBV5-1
TGCGCCAGCAGCTTGACTAGCGGGGGTGCGTACAATGAGCAGTTCTTC
CASSLTSGGAYNEQFF
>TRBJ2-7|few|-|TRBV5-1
TGCGCCAGCAGTTGGGGCCCAGGGGTCTACGAGCAGTACTTC
CASSWGPGVYEQYF
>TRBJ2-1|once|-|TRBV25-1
TGTGCCAGCAGTGAGGACTCTCCGAATGAGCAGTTCTTC
CASSEDSPNEQFF
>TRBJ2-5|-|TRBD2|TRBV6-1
TGTGCCAGCAGTGAAGGGTCTAGCGGGACCCTAGAAGAGACCCAGTACTTC
CASSEGSSGTLEETQYF
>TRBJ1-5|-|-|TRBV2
TGTGCCAGCAGTGTTAATCAGCCCCAGCATTTT
CASSVNQPQHF